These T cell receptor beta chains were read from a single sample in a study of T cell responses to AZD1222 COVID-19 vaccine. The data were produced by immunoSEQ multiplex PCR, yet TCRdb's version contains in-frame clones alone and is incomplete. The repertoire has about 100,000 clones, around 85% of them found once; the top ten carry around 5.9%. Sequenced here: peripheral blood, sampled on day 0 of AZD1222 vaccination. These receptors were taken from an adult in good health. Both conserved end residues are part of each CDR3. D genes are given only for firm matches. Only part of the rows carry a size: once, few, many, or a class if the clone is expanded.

cdr3_nt: TGTGCCAGCAGCCAAGATAGGGATAGGGGAGCTTTCTTT
cdr3_aa: CASSQDRDRGAFF
j_call: TRBJ1-1
clone_size: NA
v_call: TRBV4-2
d_call: NA

cdr3_nt: TGTGCCAGCAGCTCCCAGGGGGGGGAAAAACTGTTTTTT
cdr3_aa: CASSSQGGEKLFF
j_call: TRBJ1-4
clone_size: NA
v_call: TRBV5-4
d_call: TRBD1

cdr3_nt: TGCGCCAGCAGTGGGCACAGATACAATGAGCAGTTCTTC
cdr3_aa: CASSGHRYNEQFF
j_call: TRBJ2-1
clone_size: NA
v_call: TRBV10-1
d_call: NA

cdr3_nt: TGTGCCAGCAGCTTAGCTATCGGTTCAGATACGCAGTATTTT
cdr3_aa: CASSLAIGSDTQYF
j_call: TRBJ2-3
clone_size: NA
v_call: TRBV7-6
d_call: NA

cdr3_nt: TGTGCCAGCACCCGGGACAGGGAGGGAGGTACGCAGTATTTT
cdr3_aa: CASTRDREGGTQYF
j_call: TRBJ2-3
clone_size: NA
v_call: TRBV11-2
d_call: TRBD1

cdr3_nt: TGTGCCAGCTCACCCCGGACCGGGACAGAAGGAAACACCATATATTTT
cdr3_aa: CASSPRTGTEGNTIYF
j_call: TRBJ1-3
clone_size: NA
v_call: TRBV18
d_call: TRBD1

cdr3_nt: TGCGCCAGCAGCTTGGGACGGCGGGAGACCCAGTACTTC
cdr3_aa: CASSLGRRETQYF
j_call: TRBJ2-5
clone_size: NA
v_call: TRBV5-1
d_call: NA

cdr3_nt: TGTGCCAGCCGCCTTGACTATGGCTACACCTTC
cdr3_aa: CASRLDYGYTF
j_call: TRBJ1-2
clone_size: NA
v_call: TRBV6-2/TRBV6-3
d_call: NA

cdr3_nt: TGTGCCAGCAGCCAAACTCAGGGGGCCATAAATCAGCCCCAGCATTTT
cdr3_aa: CASSQTQGAINQPQHF
j_call: TRBJ1-5
clone_size: NA
v_call: TRBV3-1/TRBV3-2
d_call: TRBD1

cdr3_nt: TGTGCCAGCAGTGAATTAGGGGCGGAAACTGAAGCTTTCTTT
cdr3_aa: CASSELGAETEAFF
j_call: TRBJ1-1
clone_size: NA
v_call: TRBV6-1
d_call: NA

cdr3_nt: TGTGCCAGCAGCTCGACAGGGGGGATATACGAGCAGTACTTC
cdr3_aa: CASSSTGGIYEQYF
j_call: TRBJ2-7
clone_size: NA
v_call: TRBV5-6
d_call: TRBD1

cdr3_nt: TGTGCCAGCAGCTTAGAGGAGCGGAAGCGCCAAGAGACCCAGTACTTC
cdr3_aa: CASSLEERKRQETQYF
j_call: TRBJ2-5
clone_size: NA
v_call: TRBV11-1
d_call: NA

cdr3_nt: TGTGTCAGAAGCTTAGCTGTCGTTCAGCCCCAGCATTTT
cdr3_aa: CVRSLAVVQPQHF
j_call: TRBJ1-5
clone_size: NA
v_call: TRBV7-5
d_call: NA

cdr3_nt: TGTGCCAGCAGCGTAGTTCCGGATACCTACGAGCAGTACTTC
cdr3_aa: CASSVVPDTYEQYF
j_call: TRBJ2-7
clone_size: NA
v_call: TRBV9
d_call: NA

cdr3_nt: TGTGCCAGAAGCTTGAACCGAGCGGGGAATTCCTCCTACGAGCAGTACTTC
cdr3_aa: CARSLNRAGNSSYEQYF
j_call: TRBJ2-7
clone_size: NA
v_call: TRBV5-3
d_call: TRBD2

cdr3_nt: TGTGCCAGCGGAGGTATGGGGGCTCGGGACGAGCAGTACTTC
cdr3_aa: CASGGMGARDEQYF
j_call: TRBJ2-7
clone_size: NA
v_call: TRBV2
d_call: NA

cdr3_nt: TGCAGTGCTAGTACAGAGCTCGGGGAGCAGTACTTC
cdr3_aa: CSASTELGEQYF
j_call: TRBJ2-7
clone_size: NA
v_call: TRBV20-1
d_call: NA

cdr3_nt: TGCAGCGTTGCGCGGGAAACAGATACGCAGTATTTT
cdr3_aa: CSVARETDTQYF
j_call: TRBJ2-3
clone_size: NA
v_call: TRBV29-1
d_call: NA

cdr3_nt: TGTGCCAGTAACTTCGACGGGGACAGGGGGTTATCCGGGGAGCTGTTTTTT
cdr3_aa: CASNFDGDRGLSGELFF
j_call: TRBJ2-2
clone_size: NA
v_call: TRBV19
d_call: TRBD1

cdr3_nt: TGTGCCAGCAGCCCCCGGACTAGCGGGACCGGGGAGCTGTTTTTT
cdr3_aa: CASSPRTSGTGELFF
j_call: TRBJ2-2
clone_size: NA
v_call: TRBV3-1/TRBV3-2
d_call: TRBD2

cdr3_nt: TGCGCCAGCAGCTTGATAGCGGCACCTGGGGAGACCCAGTACTTC
cdr3_aa: CASSLIAAPGETQYF
j_call: TRBJ2-5
clone_size: NA
v_call: TRBV5-1
d_call: NA

cdr3_nt: TGTGCCAGCAGCCAAGATAGGACGAGGTTACATGAGCAGTTCTTC
cdr3_aa: CASSQDRTRLHEQFF
j_call: TRBJ2-1
clone_size: NA
v_call: TRBV14
d_call: NA

cdr3_nt: TGTGCCAGTACCCAGGACAGGGGGGGAAATCAGCCCCAGCATTTT
cdr3_aa: CASTQDRGGNQPQHF
j_call: TRBJ1-5
clone_size: NA
v_call: TRBV19
d_call: TRBD1

cdr3_nt: TGTGCCAGCAGGCAAGGTGTGGGGGCCTGGACAGATACGCAGTATTTT
cdr3_aa: CASRQGVGAWTDTQYF
j_call: TRBJ2-3
clone_size: NA
v_call: TRBV2
d_call: NA

cdr3_nt: TGTGCCAGCAGCCAAGTCGGGGGACCGGACTATGGCTACACCTTC
cdr3_aa: CASSQVGGPDYGYTF
j_call: TRBJ1-2
clone_size: NA
v_call: TRBV3-1/TRBV3-2
d_call: NA

cdr3_nt: TGTGCCAGCAGCGTATCTAACTATGGCTACACCTTC
cdr3_aa: CASSVSNYGYTF
j_call: TRBJ1-2
clone_size: NA
v_call: TRBV9
d_call: NA

cdr3_nt: TGTGCCAGCAGTAGTTGGATCACAGATACGCAGTATTTT
cdr3_aa: CASSSWITDTQYF
j_call: TRBJ2-3
clone_size: NA
v_call: TRBV7-8
d_call: NA

cdr3_nt: TGTGCCACCAGTGATTTGCGCCATGGCTACACCTTC
cdr3_aa: CATSDLRHGYTF
j_call: TRBJ1-2
clone_size: NA
v_call: TRBV24-1
d_call: NA

cdr3_nt: TGTGCCAGCAGCTTACGTGTAGGGCGGGAGACCCAGTACTTC
cdr3_aa: CASSLRVGRETQYF
j_call: TRBJ2-5
clone_size: NA
v_call: TRBV7-2
d_call: NA

cdr3_nt: TGTGCCAGCCTTATGGGCCGGGACTGCAATCAGCCCCAGCATTTT
cdr3_aa: CASLMGRDCNQPQHF
j_call: TRBJ1-5
clone_size: NA
v_call: TRBV3-1/TRBV3-2
d_call: NA

cdr3_nt: TGTGCCAGCAGTGGCCGGGGGGGACAGGGATTCACTGAAGCTTTCTTT
cdr3_aa: CASSGRGGQGFTEAFF
j_call: TRBJ1-1
clone_size: NA
v_call: TRBV27
d_call: TRBD1

cdr3_nt: TGCGCCAGCAGCTTGGGGCAGGGGTTAGGCGAGCAGTACTTC
cdr3_aa: CASSLGQGLGEQYF
j_call: TRBJ2-7
clone_size: NA
v_call: TRBV5-1
d_call: NA

cdr3_nt: TGCGCCAGCAGCCTAGAATCGGTCAGGGGAAATTCACCCCTCCACTTT
cdr3_aa: CASSLESVRGNSPLHF
j_call: TRBJ1-6
clone_size: few
v_call: TRBV4-3
d_call: NA

cdr3_nt: TGTGCCAGCAGCTCGGTTCCGGCGGTCACCGGGGAGCTGTTTTTT
cdr3_aa: CASSSVPAVTGELFF
j_call: TRBJ2-2
clone_size: NA
v_call: TRBV11-3
d_call: NA

cdr3_nt: TGTGCCTGGGACAGACAGGGGGCTTTAACTGAAGCTTTCTTT
cdr3_aa: CAWDRQGALTEAFF
j_call: TRBJ1-1
clone_size: NA
v_call: TRBV30
d_call: TRBD1

cdr3_nt: TGTGCCTGGACTCCAATGGTGGGGGGGAATTCACCCCTCCACTTT
cdr3_aa: CAWTPMVGGNSPLHF
j_call: TRBJ1-6
clone_size: NA
v_call: TRBV30
d_call: NA

cdr3_nt: TGTGCCAGCAGGCTACTTGAGGCGGATACGCAGTATTTT
cdr3_aa: CASRLLEADTQYF
j_call: TRBJ2-3
clone_size: NA
v_call: TRBV12-3/TRBV12-4
d_call: NA

cdr3_nt: TGTGCCAGCAGCCAAGTGGGATACGAGCAGTACTTC
cdr3_aa: CASSQVGYEQYF
j_call: TRBJ2-7
clone_size: NA
v_call: TRBV3-1/TRBV3-2
d_call: NA

cdr3_nt: TGTGCCAGCATTGGCAGGGGGTACGAGCAGTACTTC
cdr3_aa: CASIGRGYEQYF
j_call: TRBJ2-7
clone_size: once
v_call: TRBV6-5
d_call: TRBD1

cdr3_nt: TGTGCTAGTTCGTGGGGAGTGGGGGGCGCGGGTCAGCCCCAGCATTTT
cdr3_aa: CASSWGVGGAGQPQHF
j_call: TRBJ1-5
clone_size: NA
v_call: TRBV12-5
d_call: NA

cdr3_nt: TGTGCCAGCAGTTCCATCGGGTCCTACGAGCAGTACTTC
cdr3_aa: CASSSIGSYEQYF
j_call: TRBJ2-7
clone_size: NA
v_call: TRBV6-6
d_call: NA

cdr3_nt: TGTGCCAGCAGCCCCACTCGGGGGGGGGCTGGCTACACCTTC
cdr3_aa: CASSPTRGGAGYTF
j_call: TRBJ1-2
clone_size: NA
v_call: TRBV5-5
d_call: NA

cdr3_nt: TGTGCCAGCATAGTGGACAGGGAGAATGAGCAGTTCTTC
cdr3_aa: CASIVDRENEQFF
j_call: TRBJ2-1
clone_size: NA
v_call: TRBV2
d_call: TRBD1

cdr3_nt: TGTGCCAGCAGCTTCGGGAATCAGCCCCAGCATTTT
cdr3_aa: CASSFGNQPQHF
j_call: TRBJ1-5
clone_size: NA
v_call: TRBV13
d_call: NA

cdr3_nt: TGTGCCAGCAGCGTCGGAGCCAAAAACATTCAGTACTTC
cdr3_aa: CASSVGAKNIQYF
j_call: TRBJ2-4
clone_size: NA
v_call: TRBV9
d_call: NA

cdr3_nt: TGTGCCAGCAGCAACAAAGGGACAGCCAACTATGGCTACACCTTC
cdr3_aa: CASSNKGTANYGYTF
j_call: TRBJ1-2
clone_size: NA
v_call: TRBV14
d_call: TRBD1

cdr3_nt: TGTGCCAGTAGTATAGGGATCAGGGACAGCGGCTACACCTTC
cdr3_aa: CASSIGIRDSGYTF
j_call: TRBJ1-2
clone_size: few
v_call: TRBV19
d_call: TRBD1

cdr3_nt: TGTGCCAGCAGCCAGGGGGCTTATGAAAAACTGTTTTTT
cdr3_aa: CASSQGAYEKLFF
j_call: TRBJ1-4
clone_size: NA
v_call: TRBV3-1/TRBV3-2
d_call: NA

cdr3_nt: TGTGCCAGCAGCTTAGAGAACGGGAACACTGAAGCTTTCTTT
cdr3_aa: CASSLENGNTEAFF
j_call: TRBJ1-1
clone_size: NA
v_call: TRBV7-9
d_call: NA

cdr3_nt: TGTGCCAGCAGCGGCAGTCTTTCCACCACAGATACGCAGTATTTT
cdr3_aa: CASSGSLSTTDTQYF
j_call: TRBJ2-3
clone_size: NA
v_call: TRBV11-2
d_call: NA

cdr3_nt: TGTGCCAGCAGCTCGGGACTAGCGGAATACAATGAGCAGTTCTTC
cdr3_aa: CASSSGLAEYNEQFF
j_call: TRBJ2-1
clone_size: NA
v_call: TRBV7-7
d_call: TRBD2

cdr3_nt: TGTGCCAGCAGAAGGGACAGCTACAATGAGCAGTTCTTC
cdr3_aa: CASRRDSYNEQFF
j_call: TRBJ2-1
clone_size: NA
v_call: TRBV5-4
d_call: TRBD1

cdr3_nt: TGTGCCAGCAGTTTATTGGGGGATGTTTTTGAGCAGTACTTC
cdr3_aa: CASSLLGDVFEQYF
j_call: TRBJ2-7
clone_size: NA
v_call: TRBV27
d_call: NA

cdr3_nt: TGTGCCAGTAGTCTCGGACAGGCACGGTCTGAAAAACTGTTTTTT
cdr3_aa: CASSLGQARSEKLFF
j_call: TRBJ1-4
clone_size: NA
v_call: TRBV19
d_call: TRBD1

cdr3_nt: TGTGCCAGCACCGGGGACTATAATTCACCCCTCCACTTT
cdr3_aa: CASTGDYNSPLHF
j_call: TRBJ1-6
clone_size: NA
v_call: TRBV11-2
d_call: NA

cdr3_nt: TGTGCCAGCAGGACCGACGAACAGGGCGAGTACAATGAGCAGTTCTTC
cdr3_aa: CASRTDEQGEYNEQFF
j_call: TRBJ2-1
clone_size: NA
v_call: TRBV5-4
d_call: NA

cdr3_nt: TGTGCCAGCAGCGAGGACAGGCTGGATGAAAAACTGTTTTTT
cdr3_aa: CASSEDRLDEKLFF
j_call: TRBJ1-4
clone_size: NA
v_call: TRBV5-4
d_call: TRBD1